This TCR beta chain was identified in a study of blood T cell repertoires in COVID-19. Whole-study context: Both acute and convalescent COVID-19 samples were obtained from the United States, Italy and Spain. From T cells, B-cell-depleted T cells, or PBMCs came the material, which was cDNA or gDNA.

Deletions cut 3 bases from V and 5 bases from J, with 13 bases between. CDR3 length: 14 amino acids. The germline CDR1 and CDR2 sequences are LGHDT and YNNKEL (reference sequence). Per the authors' pipeline: Nucleated cell number was recorded as an estimate derived from reference gene primer amplification. Generated by immunoSEQ multiplex PCR, the TCRdb table keeps only in-frame clones and is missing some. V and J calls and clone size follow that table, whereas D and trimming were derived from the DNA. The sample yields roughly 130,000 clones, roughly 83% seen once. Sequenced: peripheral blood. The clonotype originates from a woman aged 25 to 45 who had recovered from COVID-19. The chain recombines TRBV3-1 (or the pseudogene TRBV3-2) with TRBJ1-1, with a possible D match to TRBD1 (6 bases). CDR3 residues: CASSHDIRGTEAFF. CDR3 in DNA: TGTGCCAGCAGCCATGATATTAGGGGGACTGAAGCTTTCTTT.